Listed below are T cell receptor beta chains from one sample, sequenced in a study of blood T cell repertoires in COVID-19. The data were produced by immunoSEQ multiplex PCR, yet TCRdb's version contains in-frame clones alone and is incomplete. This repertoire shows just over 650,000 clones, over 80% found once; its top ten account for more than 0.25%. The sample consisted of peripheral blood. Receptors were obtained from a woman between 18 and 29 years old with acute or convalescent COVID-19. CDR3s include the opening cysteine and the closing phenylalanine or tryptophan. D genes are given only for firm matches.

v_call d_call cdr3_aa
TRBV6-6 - CASRQLQTGENSPLHF
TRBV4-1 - CASSVPGLGGETQYF
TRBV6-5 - CASGRLNGANVLTF
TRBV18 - CASSPLGVRDTEAFF
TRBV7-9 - CASSSKFLGNTIYF
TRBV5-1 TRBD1 CASSLGTGTGGTDTQYF
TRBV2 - CASSEAFTGIWGQPQHF
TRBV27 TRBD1 CASSSWTGAPEAFF
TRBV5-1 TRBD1 CASTPRTGGLTEAFF
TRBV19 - CASRVQGTGEQYF
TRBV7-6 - CASSLAWTAMNTEAFF
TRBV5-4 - CASSFSGASSGANVLTF
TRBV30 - CAWSVRRGGEKLFF
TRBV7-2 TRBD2 CASSTRLAGIADTQYF
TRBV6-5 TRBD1 CASRPGQGDYGYTF
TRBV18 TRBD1 CASSDRGYSDTQYF
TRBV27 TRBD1 CASSPGGSGTQYF
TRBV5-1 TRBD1 CASSAGQPSSPLHF
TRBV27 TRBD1 CASSFEGQGYNEQFF
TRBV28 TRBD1 CASRGVAGGVLHQPQHF
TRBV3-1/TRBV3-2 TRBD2 CASSQRAGGLSSYEQYF
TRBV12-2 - CASGTGTGAYEQYF
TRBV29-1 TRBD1 CSVETGGYGYTF
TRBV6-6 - CASSYGGETTEAFF
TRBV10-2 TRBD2 CASTTSGGAEEQYF
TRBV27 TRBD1 CASSRDSIMNTEAFF
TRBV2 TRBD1 CASLTSRGYYGYTF
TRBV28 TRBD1 CASSLQLEGASGYTF
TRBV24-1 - CATAKGGIYGYTF
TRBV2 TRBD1 CASSGILLGQGLETQYF
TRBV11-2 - CASSPGRGGGNQPQHF
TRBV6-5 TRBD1 CASDPDRVTYEQYF
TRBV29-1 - CSVAGVEETQYF
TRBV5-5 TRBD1 CASLRQGAYTEAFF
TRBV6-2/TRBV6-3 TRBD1 CASSITGQTPGNTIYF
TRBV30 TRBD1 CAWSWGQIRTEAFF
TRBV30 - CAGTKTARVYEQYF
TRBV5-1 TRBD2 CASSLSGGAGDTQYF
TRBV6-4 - CASSEGEGTSLHF
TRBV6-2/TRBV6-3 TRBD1 CASSTGTGNQPQHF
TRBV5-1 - CASSLWGGSDSPLHF
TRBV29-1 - CSAGYTEAFF
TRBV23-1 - CASSPFPGAGSNYGYTF
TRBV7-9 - CASNGGLWVTEAFF
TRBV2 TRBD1 CASSGTGGGWEAFF
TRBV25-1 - CASSDEGAGANVLTF
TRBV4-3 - CASSQDFYMVPGRQPQHF
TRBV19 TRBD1 CASSIGQGLSYNEQFF
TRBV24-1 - CATIHRPSTDTQYF
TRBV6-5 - CATEVNTEAFF
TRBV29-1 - CSGRVSNTEAFF
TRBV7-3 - CASSLNFGRVVGGYTF
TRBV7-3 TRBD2 CASSPQTSGGKETQYF
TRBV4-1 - CASSFDRLYGYTF